Sequencing of this T cell receptor beta chain was carried out in a study of T-cell memory formation after mild COVID-19. Findings of the study overall: Of the contracting clones, CD4+ ones lay mainly in CM and EM, and CD8+ ones in EMRA. Pre-infection memory contained some responding clones, which suggested that cross-reactive memory had joined. There was a balanced CD4/CD8 profile in clones contracting day 15 to 85, and later expanders leaned CD4+.

V was clipped by 4 bases and J by 1 base, with 16 bases between them. In germline, CDR1 is DFQATT, CDR2 SNEGSKA (reference sequence). CDR3 size: 15 residues. TCR alpha and TCR beta cDNA libraries carrying sample barcodes and UMIs were produced by 5'RACE using constant-segment primers. TCRdb re-derived calls from the 5' RACE reads in MiXCR, one entry per CDR3 protein. The table includes about 250,000 distinct CDR3 sequences, about a sixth detected once. About this clonotype: Its antigen remains unknown.

Sequences were obtained from PBMCs or a T cell subset sorted from them (not recorded which). This sequence originates from a man aged 18 to 35 who had mild COVID-19 (a few samples of this study predate the infection). Cell type and time point are not known. The gene calls are TRBV20-1 and TRBJ1-1; D may be TRBD1 (5 bases). DNA for the CDR3: TGCAGTGCTATCGATCCGGGACGGACGAACACTGAAGCTTTCTTT. Encoded protein: CSAIDPGRTNTEAFF.